This TCR beta chain was found in a study of T cells in Graves' hyperthyroidism and ophthalmopathy. CDR3 size: 14 residues. Per germline, CDR1 SGHVS and CDR2 FNYEAQ. Trimming took 6 bases from V and 10 from J, leaving 16 bases between them. Fresh peripheral blood, more than 9 ml, yielded the PBMCs. Only a few counts were recorded for this clonotype. RNA transcripts yielded amplified TCR beta CDR3 regions. The TCR CDR3 first-round RT-PCR relied on the HTBI primer set. TCRdb passed the multiplex PCR reads through MiXCR, listing each CDR3 protein once. Of some 500,000 distinct CDR3 sequences listed, roughly an eighth are singletons.

The clonotype originates from a woman aged 18-35 years with Graves' hyperthyroidism. The genes are TRBV7-6 and TRBJ1-6, with D hard to call. The material sequenced was blood. The chain's CDR3 is CASRAGGLGSPLHF. CDR3 DNA sequence: TGTGCCAGCAGAGCCGGAGGGTTAGGGTCACCCCTCCACTTT.